These 24 T cell receptor beta chains were sequenced from one sample in a study of blood T cell repertoires in COVID-19. Clones were read by immunoSEQ multiplex PCR, and TCRdb kept only the in-frame ones, dropping some. The table shows about 140,000 clones, with approximately 90% occurring only once. Source material: peripheral blood. The source of these receptors is a woman aged 80 or over with acute or convalescent COVID-19.

J is TRBJ1-1 and V is TRBV4-1; the D is unclear. The ends were cut back, 0 bases at V and 6 bases at J, with 14 bases in the middle. Germline V lookup: CDR1 MGHRA, CDR2 YSYEKL. The CDR3 is 15 amino acids. The CDR3 sequence is CASSQEPRVTAEAFF. CDR3 bases: TGCGCCAGCAGCCAAGAGCCGAGGGTTACGGCTGAAGCTTTCTTT.

The chain recombines TRBV5-6 with TRBJ1-6; D might be TRBD1 (5 bases). CDR3 size: 16 residues. Per germline, CDR1 SGHDT and CDR2 YYEEEE. Trimming stripped 1 base from V and 7 bases from J, with 15 bases between. CDR3 coding DNA: TGTGCCAGCAGCTTGAGGGGACTAATCGTAAATTCACCCCTCCACTTT. This encodes CASSLRGLIVNSPLHF.

The chain employs TRBV7-3 and TRBJ2-5; D may be TRBD1 (6 bases). The CDR3 consists of 17 residues. V was cut by 6 bases and J by 7 bases, with 27 bases left in between. The germline V gene has CDR1 SGHTA and CDR2 FQGTGA. The CDR3 loop is CASRSTPSDSTSGTQYF. The CDR3, as DNA: TGTGCCAGCAGGTCCACCCCCTCGGACAGTACCTCGGGGACCCAGTACTTC. The complete variable domain, with remaining parts taken from reference TRBV7-3 and TRBJ2-5, reads GAGVSQTPSNKVTEKGKYVELRCDPISGHTALYWYRQSLGQGPEFLIYFQGTGAADDSGLPNDRFFAVRPEGSVSTLKIQRTERGDSAVYLCASRSTPSDSTSGTQYFGPGTRLLVL.

This clone has a single count. The J gene is TRBJ2-1, the V gene TRBV5-1; the D is unclear. The V gene lost 5 bases and the J gene lost 0 bases, with 9 bases spanning the gap. Germline CDR1 reads SGHRS; CDR2 reads YFSETQ. This CDR3 comprises 14 residues. The CDR3 reads CASSSLSSYNEQFF. In DNA form, the CDR3 reads TGCGCCAGCAGTTCCCTGAGCTCCTACAATGAGCAGTTCTTC.

The chain links TRBV30 to TRBJ2-7; 8 nucleotides align to TRBD1. The CDR3 totals 12 residues. Germline CDR1 reads GTSNPN; CDR2 reads SVGIG (reference sequence). V dropped 5 bases and J dropped 2; count of bases not matched to a gene: 2. The CDR3 loop is CAWGQGTYEQYF. In DNA form, the CDR3 reads TGTGCCTGGGGACAGGGTACCTACGAGCAGTACTTC.

V gene TRBV5-4 combines with J gene TRBJ2-5, with D tentatively TRBD2 (5 bases). Looked up from germline, CDR1 is SGHNT and CDR2 is YYREEE (reference sequence). V was pared by 0 bases and J by 5 bases, with 11 bases between. The CDR3 has 14 residues. CDR3 nucleotide sequence: TGTGCCAGCAGCTTGGCTCTAGCACAGGAGACCCAGTACTTC. Protein: CASSLALAQETQYF. Supplemented by reference TRBV5-4 and TRBJ2-5, the full variable domain reads ETGVTQSPTHLIKTRGQQVTLRCSSQSGHNTVSWYQQALGQGPQFIFQYYREEENGRGNFPPRFSGLQFPNYSSELNVNALELDDSALYLCASSLALAQETQYFGPGTRLLVL.

This clone was detected only once. Here the CDR3 DNA reads TGTGCCAGCAGCACAAGACAGGGGATCACCGGGGAGCTGTTTTTT. Translation: CASSTRQGITGELFF. This chain connects TRBV5-8 to TRBJ2-2; 8 nucleotides match TRBD1. Germline CDR1 is SGHTS and CDR2 is YDEGEE. The length of the CDR3 is 15 residues. V lost 4 bases and J lost 4; bases outside the gene matches: 6.

The chain employs TRBV19 and TRBJ2-7; no definite D call. The germline V gene has CDR1 LNHDA and CDR2 SQIVND (reference sequence). CDR3 length: 13 amino acids. The V end lost 2 bases, the J end lost 5 bases, and 10 bases lay between the germline ends. In DNA form, the CDR3 reads TGTGCCAGTAGTATATCAGGTGGCCACGAGCAGTACTTC. Protein product: CASSISGGHEQYF.

V usage is TRBV5-1 and J usage is TRBJ1-2, with D possibly matching TRBD1 (6 bases). The CDR3 loop spans 13 amino acids. Germline values: CDR1 SGHRS, CDR2 YFSETQ. V was clipped by 0 bases and J by 6 bases, with 9 bases between them. CDR3 sequence reads: CASSLVQGHGYTF. CDR3 nucleotides: TGCGCCAGCAGCTTGGTACAGGGACATGGCTACACCTTC.

The genes are TRBV6-5 and TRBJ1-6; 7 bases are a match to TRBD1. Per the germline V gene, CDR1 is MNHEY and CDR2 is SVGAGI. Trimming at V came to 3 bases and at J to 9 bases, leaving 11 bases not matched to a gene. The CDR3 runs to 16 residues. CDR3 loop: CASSYGVGGGGSPLHF. In DNA, the CDR3 is TGTGCCAGCAGTTATGGTGTAGGGGGCGGAGGTTCACCCCTCCACTTT.

The chain is built from TRBV9 and TRBJ1-3; D unclear. V dropped 4 bases and J dropped 4 bases, with 9 bases sitting between them. CDR3 length: 13 residues. The V gene's germline CDR1 is SGDLS and CDR2 YYNGEE. CDR3 nucleotide sequence: TGTGCCAGCAGCCCCACGGTAGGAAACACCATATATTTT. Translation: CASSPTVGNTIYF.

This chain uses TRBV2 with TRBJ1-5, with D uncertain. The V gene lost 4 bases and the J gene lost 1 base, with 5 bases spanning the gap. CDR3 length equals 13 residues. In germline, CDR1 is SNHLY, CDR2 FYNNEI. The CDR3 reads CASSVMSNQPQHF. The CDR3 nucleotides are TGTGCCAGCAGTGTAATGAGCAATCAGCCCCAGCATTTT.

The V call is TRBV29-1, the J call TRBJ1-3, with D unresolved. Germline CDR1 and CDR2: SQVTM and ANQGSEA. The CDR3 contains 18 residues. V lost 0 bases to trimming and J lost 2 bases, with 20 bases between them. CDR3 in DNA: TGCAGCGTTGAAGAGTTGCCCCCCCGGGAGAGACCTGGAAACACCATATATTTT. Translated, it gives CSVEELPPRERPGNTIYF.

This clone was picked up one time. The genes are TRBV7-3 and TRBJ2-2, with D hard to call. The length of the CDR3 is 14 residues. The ends were cut back, 1 base at V and 4 bases at J, with 7 bases in the middle. The germline V gene has CDR1 SGHTA and CDR2 FQGTGA. The CDR3 nucleotides read TGTGCCAGCAGCTTAAATCCCAGCACCGGGGAGCTGTTTTTT. Translated: CASSLNPSTGELFF.

This chain uses TRBV4-3 with TRBJ2-6; D may be TRBD1 (5 bases). The CDR3 is 17 residues long. V shed 5 bases and J shed 1 base, with 15 bases lying between them. Germline-derived CDR1 and CDR2 are LGHNA and YSLEER. The chain's CDR3 is CASSNQGWGSGANVLTF. CDR3 DNA sequence: TGCGCCAGCAGCAATCAGGGTTGGGGATCTGGGGCCAACGTCCTGACTTTC.

The table lists this clone with a count of one. The chain has TRBV5-6 and TRBJ1-4; 7 bases line up with TRBD1. This CDR3 is built from 17 residues. J was trimmed by 7 bases and V by 3 bases; bases with no gene match: 15. The germline V gene encodes CDR1 SGHDT and CDR2 YYEEEE. The CDR3 protein is CASSSRDRSTLIEKLFF. The CDR3 nucleotides read TGTGCCAGCAGCTCCCGGGACAGAAGTACCCTAATTGAAAAACTGTTTTTT.

This sequence joins TRBV12-5 and TRBJ2-7; the match to TRBD1 covers 9 bases. The V and J ends lost 7 bases and 4 bases, in that order; junction bases with no gene match: 11. There are 15 residues in the CDR3. CDR1 and CDR2 from the germline V gene are LGHNT and FRNRAP. CDR3 loop: CASVTAHGQGYEQYF. Here the CDR3 DNA reads TGTGCTAGTGTAACCGCCCACGGACAGGGGTACGAGCAGTACTTC.

The table lists this clone with a few counts. The chain links TRBV5-4 to TRBJ1-2; D perhaps matches TRBD1 (6 bases). This CDR3 comprises 14 residues. From germline, CDR1 is SGHNT and CDR2 YYREEE (reference sequence). Trimming removed 5 bases from V and 1 base from J, with 12 bases in between. The CDR3 spells CASRLTGGNYGYTF. Written as DNA, the CDR3 is TGTGCCAGCAGACTGACAGGTGGTAACTATGGCTACACCTTC.

CDR3 protein: CSASGRGRISPLHF. CDR3 DNA: TGCAGTGCTAGTGGCAGGGGGCGGATTTCACCCCTCCACTTT. This rearrangement joins TRBV20-1 to TRBJ1-6; 8 bases fit TRBD1. Trimming cost V 3 bases and J 9 bases; bases outside gene matches: 7. CDR3 length: 14 amino acids. The germline CDR1 and CDR2 sequences are DFQATT and SNEGSKA (reference sequence).

The chain couples TRBV19 to TRBJ2-7; possibly TRBD1 for D (5 bases). The CDR3 consists of 13 residues. The V and J ends lost 3 bases and 1 base respectively, with 7 bases between them. Germline CDR1 is LNHDA and CDR2 is SQIVND (reference sequence). The CDR3 loop is CASSIQGSYEQYF. DNA of the CDR3: TGTGCCAGTAGTATCCAGGGATCCTACGAGCAGTACTTC.

The gene calls are TRBV5-4 and TRBJ1-1; 8 bases are a match to TRBD1. After removal of 7 bases from V and 5 bases from J, the junction contained 7 bases not matched to a gene. This CDR3 is built from 13 residues. Germline-derived CDR1 and CDR2 are SGHNT and YYREEE (reference sequence). The CDR3 loop is CASQDRVETEAFF. CDR3 DNA: TGTGCCAGCCAGGACAGGGTGGAAACTGAAGCTTTCTTT.

This clone has a handful of counts. A read error may produce the germline difference seen at one junction end. This chain joins TRBV3-1 (or the pseudogene TRBV3-2) and TRBJ1-6; 7 bases are shared with TRBD1. The CDR3 loop spans 15 amino acids. Germline CDR1 is LGHDT and CDR2 is YNNKEL (reference sequence). CDR3 amino acids: CASRQAGGNASPLHF. As DNA, the CDR3 is TGTGCCAGCAGACAAGCAGGGGGAAACGCTTCACCCCTCCACTTT.

This chain links TRBV18 with TRBJ2-7, with 11 bases lining up with TRBD1. The CDR3 contains 17 residues. V dropped 6 bases and J dropped 3; count of bases not matched to a gene: 13. Germline V CDR1 and CDR2: KGHSH, LQKENI. In DNA form, the CDR3 reads TGTGCCAGCTCCCAGCGGACAGGGGGCTTTCAGGGCTACGAGCAGTACTTC. This sequence encodes CASSQRTGGFQGYEQYF.

This sequence joins TRBV9 and TRBJ2-3; the match to TRBD2 covers 11 bases. After removal of 2 bases from V and 3 bases from J, the junction contained 8 bases not matched to a gene. The CDR3 loop spans 17 amino acids. Per germline, CDR1 SGDLS and CDR2 YYNGEE. CDR3 DNA sequence: TGTGCCAGCAGCGTCCTTAGCGGGGGGGTGGCAACAGATACGCAGTATTTT. This codes for CASSVLSGGVATDTQYF.